This paragraph covers one T cell receptor beta chain sequence. The antigen remains unidentified. The sample belongs to a study of cytomegalovirus exposure and HLA in healthy donors. The overall study: Samples from HLA-typed donors yielded about 85 million unique TCRs in an early data release.

Study results and caveats: In a later analysis, the majority of CMV-associated beta chains seemingly showed HLA restriction.

The PCR made use of 60 Vbeta and 13 Jbeta primers. Method: immunoSEQ multiplex PCR; TCRdb's copy keeps in-frame clones and lacks some. In all, the sample yields about 210,000 clones. The ends were cut back, 6 bases at V and 1 base at J, with 19 bases in the middle. This CDR3 is built from 16 residues. Germline V lookup: CDR1 SGDLS, CDR2 YYNGEE. Specimen: PBMCs. The clonotype comes from a woman aged 30 to 39 in good health and CMV-seropositive. The V and J genes are TRBV9 and TRBJ2-5; perhaps TRBD1 as D (6 bases). CDR3 amino acids: CASNRDGNPVQETQYF. The CDR3 nucleotides read TGTGCCAGCAACAGGGACGGAAACCCCGTCCAAGAGACCCAGTACTTC.